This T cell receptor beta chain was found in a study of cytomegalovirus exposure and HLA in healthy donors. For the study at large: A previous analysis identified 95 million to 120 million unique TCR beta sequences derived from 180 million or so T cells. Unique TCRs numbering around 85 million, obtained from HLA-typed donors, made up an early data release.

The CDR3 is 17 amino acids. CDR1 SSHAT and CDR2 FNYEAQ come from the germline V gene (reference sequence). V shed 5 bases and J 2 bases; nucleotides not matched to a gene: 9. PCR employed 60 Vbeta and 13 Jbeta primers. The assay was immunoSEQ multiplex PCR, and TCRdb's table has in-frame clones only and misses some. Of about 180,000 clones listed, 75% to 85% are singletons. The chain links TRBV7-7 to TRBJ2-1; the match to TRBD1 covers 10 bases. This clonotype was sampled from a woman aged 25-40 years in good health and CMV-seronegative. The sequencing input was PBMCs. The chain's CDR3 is CASSPRGTGAPYNEQFF. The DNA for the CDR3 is TGTGCCAGCAGCCCTAGAGGGACAGGGGCACCCTACAATGAGCAGTTCTTC.